This T cell receptor (beta chain) was recovered during a study of long-term antiretroviral therapy in people with HIV (dated by TCRdb to between 2022 and 2023). In terms of the full investigation: The earliest samples were collected about a decade before the 2015 WHO recommendation for immediate ART, when ART was typically delayed until CD4 counts fell. About 35% of the 30 participants with HIV were female. No cross-contamination during QIAcube processing was seen in test extractions of a monoclonal T-cell line run alongside 33 polyclonal samples. A total of around 190 cryopreserved PBMC samples came from a few dozen adults with confirmed HIV infection and were collected serially over a mean of about six years (range 1-12). Whether ART initiation and durable HIV suppression were associated with changes in peripheral blood TRB repertoire composition and diversity was tested in a retrospective serial study. General study outcomes and caveats: Inferences about post-ART repertoire changes were limited because no data were available on ART adherence, viral resistance or therapy changes. HIV repertoires had narrower CDR3 length ranges than controls, and the network structure suggested an antigen-experienced repertoire that shifted only slightly toward naive after ART. Because pre-ART samples had limited cell numbers, profiling was done on unsorted PBMC rather than on sorted CD4+ and CD8+ T cells. Expanded TRB clones identified before ART initiation dominated the repertoire at all time points, although this dominance fluctuated and declined in many PLHIV after ART. Starting ART was linked to a significant rise in TRB diversity, yet even with long-term ART the diversity remained significantly lower than in transplant donor controls. The samples span the years 2004 to 2017, and the ART regimens used at that time may not be as effective as current regimens. Since PBMC availability was limited, sequencing covered only the TCR beta chain, with no alpha chain pairing.

Inclusion was restricted to participants for whom at least one PBMC sample before ART initiation and at least two post-ART samples were available. Every participant with HIV received treatment in the United States of America. Before DNA extraction, cryopreserved samples of roughly 0.9-10 million PBMC were thawed and then washed. At the time of the earliest PBMC sample, participants with HIV were aged between roughly 20 and 55 years. Per participant, PBMC samples came from 1-4 timepoints prior to ART initiation and 2-8 timepoints following ART initiation, for a median of 7 samples. For every participant, serial HIV viral load, CD4+ T-cell count, ART history and demographic data were obtained. Genomic DNA was extracted from unsorted PBMC with a Qiagen kit on a QIAcube, with processing performed in batches of 12 samples. Sequencing of the TRB variable region was done with the immunoSEQ hsTCRB v3.0 assay at survey level resolution. The targeted TRB sequencing depth was roughly 40,000-55,000 T-cell genomes per sample. An Illumina MiSeq with a v3 150-cycle kit was used to sequence the pooled TRB libraries. The study's own analysis went as follows. Repertoire analysis ran in R within a reproducible Nextflow workflow covering QC, data transformation and analysis. LymphoSeq2, an R package for exploring AIRR-Seq data, was used to implement the custom analyses. A handful of samples that produced fewer than 5000 total TRB sequences were removed, so about 200 HIV repertoires were analyzed. Among the 188 retained HIV repertoires, 55 to 65 were collected before ART initiation and 120 to 140 were collected after ART initiation. Repertoires were downsampled to 5000 TRB nucleotide sequences, with summary statistics averaged over 100 downsampling iterations. The analysis kept only TRB sequences whose CDR3 regions were at least seven amino acids long. Diversity was assessed using a clonality score derived from Shannon entropy and using the Gini coefficient. In the repertoire networks, any two of the top 5000 CDR3 amino acid sequences were connected whenever the two sequences differed by an edit distance of one. GLIPH2 predicted antigen specificity groups and MHC restriction for TRB CDR3 amino acid sequences. To flag known CMV, EBV, HIV or tissue antigen associations, CDR3 amino acid sequences were matched against VDJdb and McPAS-TCR. Pre-ART, post-ART and control groups were compared with Wilcoxon signed-rank tests and Holm-Bonferroni correction. Held by TCRdb, this immuneACCESS table contains in-frame sequences only and omits some clones. Under half of the omission traces to an unresolved V gene where checked; the cause of the rest is unknown. V and J calls and clone size are copied from that table; D and trimming were computed from the DNA. The sample table lists 20,000 to 25,000 clones, about 76% of them with a count of one. Around 10% of the sample comes from the top ten.

About this clone: The antigen this receptor binds is unknown. No much larger clone exists at a distance of one base, and base qualities are not known.

From its cysteine to its phenylalanine, the CDR3 spans 15 amino acids. The entry retains the CDR3 DNA only, 45 bases that are in frame from base 1. The trim is 5 bases for V and 1 base for J, with a gap of 13 bases between the germline ends. CDR1 and CDR2 are drawn from the germline V gene (reference sequence): LNHDA, SQIVND. The chain joins TRBV19 to TRBJ2-3; the D region possibly corresponds to TRBD1 (6 bases align). Sequencing was performed on unsorted PBMCs, taken 0.1 years before starting antiretroviral therapy. The TCR originated in a man aged 40-55 years with HIV. In nucleotides, the sequence is TGTGCCAGTAGTCGAGGGGGTGTGGGCACAGATACGCAGTATTTT. Its protein is CASSRGGVGTDTQYF.